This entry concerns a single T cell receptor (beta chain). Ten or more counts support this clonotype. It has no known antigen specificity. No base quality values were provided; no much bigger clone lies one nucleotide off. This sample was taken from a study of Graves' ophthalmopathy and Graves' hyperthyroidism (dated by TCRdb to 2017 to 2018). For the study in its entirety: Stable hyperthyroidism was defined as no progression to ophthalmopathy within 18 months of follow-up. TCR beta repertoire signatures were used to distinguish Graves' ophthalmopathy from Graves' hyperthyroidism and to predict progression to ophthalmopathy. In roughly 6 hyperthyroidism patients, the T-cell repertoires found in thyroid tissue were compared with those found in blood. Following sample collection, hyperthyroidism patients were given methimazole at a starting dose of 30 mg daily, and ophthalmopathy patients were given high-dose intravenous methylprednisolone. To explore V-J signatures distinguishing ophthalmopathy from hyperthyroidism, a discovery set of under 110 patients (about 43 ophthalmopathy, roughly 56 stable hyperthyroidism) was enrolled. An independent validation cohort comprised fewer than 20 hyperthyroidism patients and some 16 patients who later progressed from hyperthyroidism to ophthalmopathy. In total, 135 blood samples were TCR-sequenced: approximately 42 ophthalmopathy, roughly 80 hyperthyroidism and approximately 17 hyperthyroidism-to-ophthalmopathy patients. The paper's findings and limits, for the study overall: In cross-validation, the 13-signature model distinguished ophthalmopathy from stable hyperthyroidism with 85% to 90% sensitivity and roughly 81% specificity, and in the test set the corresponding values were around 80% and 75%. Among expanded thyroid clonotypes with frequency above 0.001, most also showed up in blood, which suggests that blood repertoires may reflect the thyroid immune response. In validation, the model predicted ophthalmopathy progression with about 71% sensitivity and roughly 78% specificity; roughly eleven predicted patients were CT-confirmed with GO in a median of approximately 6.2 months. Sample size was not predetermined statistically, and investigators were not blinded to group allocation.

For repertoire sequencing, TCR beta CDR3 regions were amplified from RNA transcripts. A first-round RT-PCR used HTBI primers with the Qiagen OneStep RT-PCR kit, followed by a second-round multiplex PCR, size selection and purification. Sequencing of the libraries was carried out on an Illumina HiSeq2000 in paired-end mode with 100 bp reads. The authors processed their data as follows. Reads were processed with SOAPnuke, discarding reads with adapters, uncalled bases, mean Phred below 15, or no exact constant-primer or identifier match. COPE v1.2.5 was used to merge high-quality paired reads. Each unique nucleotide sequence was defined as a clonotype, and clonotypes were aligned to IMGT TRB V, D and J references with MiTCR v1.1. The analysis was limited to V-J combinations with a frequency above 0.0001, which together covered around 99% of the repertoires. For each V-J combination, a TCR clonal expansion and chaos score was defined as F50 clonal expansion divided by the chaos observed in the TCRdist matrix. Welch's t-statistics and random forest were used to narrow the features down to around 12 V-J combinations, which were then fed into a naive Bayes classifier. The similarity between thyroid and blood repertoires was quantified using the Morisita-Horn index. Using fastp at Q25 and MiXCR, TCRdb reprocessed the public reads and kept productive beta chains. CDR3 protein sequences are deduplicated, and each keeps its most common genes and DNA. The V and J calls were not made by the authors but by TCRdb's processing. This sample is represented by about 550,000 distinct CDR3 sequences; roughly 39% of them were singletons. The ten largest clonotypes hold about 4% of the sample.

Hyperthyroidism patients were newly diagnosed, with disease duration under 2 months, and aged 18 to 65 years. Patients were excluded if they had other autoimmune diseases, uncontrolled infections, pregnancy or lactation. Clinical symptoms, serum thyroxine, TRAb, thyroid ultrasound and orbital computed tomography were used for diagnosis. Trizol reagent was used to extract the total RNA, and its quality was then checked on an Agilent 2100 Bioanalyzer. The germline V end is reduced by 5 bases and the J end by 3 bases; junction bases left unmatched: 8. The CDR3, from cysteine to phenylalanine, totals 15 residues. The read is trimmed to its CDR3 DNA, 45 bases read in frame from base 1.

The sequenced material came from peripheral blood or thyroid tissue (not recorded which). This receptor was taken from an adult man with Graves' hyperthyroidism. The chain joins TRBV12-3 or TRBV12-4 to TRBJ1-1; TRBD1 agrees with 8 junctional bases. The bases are TGTGCCAGCAGTCCCCAGGGGGCAGGGGACACTGAAGCTTTCTTT. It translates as CASSPQGAGDTEAFF.